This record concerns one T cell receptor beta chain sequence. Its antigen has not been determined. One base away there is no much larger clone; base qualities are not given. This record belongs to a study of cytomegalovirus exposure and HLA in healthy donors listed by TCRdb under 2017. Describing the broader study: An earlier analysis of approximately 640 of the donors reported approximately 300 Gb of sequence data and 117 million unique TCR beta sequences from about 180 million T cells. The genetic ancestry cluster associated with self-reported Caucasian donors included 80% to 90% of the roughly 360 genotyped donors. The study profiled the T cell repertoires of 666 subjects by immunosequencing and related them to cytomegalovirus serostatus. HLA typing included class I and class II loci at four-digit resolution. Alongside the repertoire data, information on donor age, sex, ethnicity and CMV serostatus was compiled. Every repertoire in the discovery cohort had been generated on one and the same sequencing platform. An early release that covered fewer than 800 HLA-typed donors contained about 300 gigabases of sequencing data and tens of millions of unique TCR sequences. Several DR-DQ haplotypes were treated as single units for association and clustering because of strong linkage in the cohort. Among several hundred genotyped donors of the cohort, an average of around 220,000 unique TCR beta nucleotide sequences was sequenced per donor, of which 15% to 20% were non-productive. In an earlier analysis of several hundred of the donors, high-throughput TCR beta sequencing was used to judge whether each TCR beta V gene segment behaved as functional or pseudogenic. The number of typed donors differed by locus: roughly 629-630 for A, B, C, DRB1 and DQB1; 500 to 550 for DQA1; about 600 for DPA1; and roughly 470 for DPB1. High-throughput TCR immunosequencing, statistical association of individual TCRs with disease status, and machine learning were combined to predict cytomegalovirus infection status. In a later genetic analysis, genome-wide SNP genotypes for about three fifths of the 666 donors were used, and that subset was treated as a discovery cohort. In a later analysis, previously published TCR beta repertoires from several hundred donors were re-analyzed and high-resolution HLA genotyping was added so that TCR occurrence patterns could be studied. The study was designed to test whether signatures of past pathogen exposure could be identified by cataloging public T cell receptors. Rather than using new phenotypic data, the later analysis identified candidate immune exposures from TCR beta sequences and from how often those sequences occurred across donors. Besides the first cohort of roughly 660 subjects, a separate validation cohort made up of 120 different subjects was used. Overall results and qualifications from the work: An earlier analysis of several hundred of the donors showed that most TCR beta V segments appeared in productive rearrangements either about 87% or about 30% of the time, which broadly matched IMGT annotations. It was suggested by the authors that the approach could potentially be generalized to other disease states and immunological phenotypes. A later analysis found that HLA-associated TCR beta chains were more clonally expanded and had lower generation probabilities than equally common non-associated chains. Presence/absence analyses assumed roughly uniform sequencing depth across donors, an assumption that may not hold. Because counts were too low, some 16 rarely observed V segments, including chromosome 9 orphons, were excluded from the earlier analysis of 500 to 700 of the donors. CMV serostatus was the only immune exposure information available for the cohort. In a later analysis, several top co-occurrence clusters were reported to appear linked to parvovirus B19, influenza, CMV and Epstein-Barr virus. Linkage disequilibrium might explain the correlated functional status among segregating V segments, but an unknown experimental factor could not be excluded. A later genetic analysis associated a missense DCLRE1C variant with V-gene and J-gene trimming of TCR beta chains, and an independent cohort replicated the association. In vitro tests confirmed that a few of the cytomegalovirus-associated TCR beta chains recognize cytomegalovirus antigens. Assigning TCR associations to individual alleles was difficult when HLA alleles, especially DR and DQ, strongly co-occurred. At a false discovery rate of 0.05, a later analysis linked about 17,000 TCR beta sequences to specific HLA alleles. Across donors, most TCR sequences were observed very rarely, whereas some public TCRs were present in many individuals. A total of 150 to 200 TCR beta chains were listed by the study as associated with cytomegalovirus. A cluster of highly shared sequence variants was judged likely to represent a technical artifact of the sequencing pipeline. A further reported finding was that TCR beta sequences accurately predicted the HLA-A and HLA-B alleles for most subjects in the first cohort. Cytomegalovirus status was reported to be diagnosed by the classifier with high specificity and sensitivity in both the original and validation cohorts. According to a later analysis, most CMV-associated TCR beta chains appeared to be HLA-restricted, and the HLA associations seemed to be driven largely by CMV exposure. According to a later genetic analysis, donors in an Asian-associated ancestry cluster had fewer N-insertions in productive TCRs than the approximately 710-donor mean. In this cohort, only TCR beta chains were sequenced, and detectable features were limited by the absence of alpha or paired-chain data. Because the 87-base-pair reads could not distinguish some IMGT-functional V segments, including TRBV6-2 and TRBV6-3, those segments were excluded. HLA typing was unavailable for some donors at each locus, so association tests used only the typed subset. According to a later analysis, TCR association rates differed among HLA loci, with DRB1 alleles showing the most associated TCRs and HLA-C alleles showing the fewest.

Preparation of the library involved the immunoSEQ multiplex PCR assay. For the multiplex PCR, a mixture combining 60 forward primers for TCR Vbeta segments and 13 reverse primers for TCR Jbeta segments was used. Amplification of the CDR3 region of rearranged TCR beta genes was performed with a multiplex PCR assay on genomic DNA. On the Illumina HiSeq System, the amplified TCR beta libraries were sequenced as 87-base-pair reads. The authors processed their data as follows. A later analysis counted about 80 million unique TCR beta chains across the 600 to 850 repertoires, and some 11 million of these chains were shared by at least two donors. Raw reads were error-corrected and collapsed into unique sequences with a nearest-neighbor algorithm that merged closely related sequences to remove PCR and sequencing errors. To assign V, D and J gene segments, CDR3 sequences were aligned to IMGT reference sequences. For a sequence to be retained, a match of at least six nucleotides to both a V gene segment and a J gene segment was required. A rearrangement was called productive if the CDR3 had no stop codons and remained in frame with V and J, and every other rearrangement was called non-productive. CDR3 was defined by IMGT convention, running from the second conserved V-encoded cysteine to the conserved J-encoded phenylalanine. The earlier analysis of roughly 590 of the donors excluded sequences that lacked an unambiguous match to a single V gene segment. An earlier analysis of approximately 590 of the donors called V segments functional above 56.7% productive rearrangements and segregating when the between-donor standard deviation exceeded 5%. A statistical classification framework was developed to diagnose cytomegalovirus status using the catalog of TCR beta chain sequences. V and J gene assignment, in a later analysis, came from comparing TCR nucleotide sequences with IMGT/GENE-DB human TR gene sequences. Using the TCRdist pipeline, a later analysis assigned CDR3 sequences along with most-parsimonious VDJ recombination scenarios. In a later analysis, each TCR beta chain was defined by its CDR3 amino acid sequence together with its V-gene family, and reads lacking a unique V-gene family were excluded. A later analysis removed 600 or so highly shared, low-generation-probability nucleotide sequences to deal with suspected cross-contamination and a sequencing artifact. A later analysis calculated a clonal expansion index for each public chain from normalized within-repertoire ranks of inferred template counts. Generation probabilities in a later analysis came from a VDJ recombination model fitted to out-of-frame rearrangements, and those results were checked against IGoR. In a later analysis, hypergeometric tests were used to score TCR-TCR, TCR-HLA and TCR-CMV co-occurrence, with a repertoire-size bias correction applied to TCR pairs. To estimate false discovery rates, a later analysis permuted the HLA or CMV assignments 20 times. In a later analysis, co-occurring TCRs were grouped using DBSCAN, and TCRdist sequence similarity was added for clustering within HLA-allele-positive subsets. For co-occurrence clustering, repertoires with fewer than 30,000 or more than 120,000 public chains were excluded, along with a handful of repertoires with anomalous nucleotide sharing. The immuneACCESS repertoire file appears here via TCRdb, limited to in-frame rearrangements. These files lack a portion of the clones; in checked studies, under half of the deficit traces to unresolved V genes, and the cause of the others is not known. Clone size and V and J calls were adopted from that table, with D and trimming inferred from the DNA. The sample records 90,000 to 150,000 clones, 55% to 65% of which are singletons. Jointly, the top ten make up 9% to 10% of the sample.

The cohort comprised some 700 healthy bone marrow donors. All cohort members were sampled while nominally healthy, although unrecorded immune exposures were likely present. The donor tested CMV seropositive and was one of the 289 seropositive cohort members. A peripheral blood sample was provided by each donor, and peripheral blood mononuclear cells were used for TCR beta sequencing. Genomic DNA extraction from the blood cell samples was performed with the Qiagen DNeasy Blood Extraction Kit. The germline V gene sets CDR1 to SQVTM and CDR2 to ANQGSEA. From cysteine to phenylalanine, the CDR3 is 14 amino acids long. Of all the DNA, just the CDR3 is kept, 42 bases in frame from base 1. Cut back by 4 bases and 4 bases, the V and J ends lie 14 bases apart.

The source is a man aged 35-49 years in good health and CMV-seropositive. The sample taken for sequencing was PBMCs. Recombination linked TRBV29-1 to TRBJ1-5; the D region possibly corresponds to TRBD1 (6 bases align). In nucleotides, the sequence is TGCAGCGTTGTATCTGAGGGGGGGAATCAGCCCCAGCATTTT. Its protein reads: CSVVSEGGNQPQHF. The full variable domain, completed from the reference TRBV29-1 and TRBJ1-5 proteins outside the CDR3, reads SAVISQKPSRDICQRGTSLTIQCQVDSQVTMMFWYRQQPGQSLTLIATANQGSEATYESGFVIDKFPISRPNLTFSTLTVSNMSPEDSSIYLCSVVSEGGNQPQHFGDGTRLSIL.